This T cell receptor (beta chain) emerged from a study of T cell responses to AZD1222 COVID-19 vaccine. With respect to this clone: Its target is not known.

The CDR3 length is 18 residues. Germline V gene lookup returns CDR1 SGHRS and CDR2 YFSETQ. V shed 5 bases and J 5 bases; nucleotides not matched to a gene: 9. Regarding the study as a whole: The study found vaccine-associated CD4 TCRs spanning spike, dominant at 160-218 and 743-854. Reportedly, close to half of spike-specific TCRs are directed against unmutated variant regions. There were mostly white British donors and more females than males, and clonal diversity was possibly underestimated.

The protocol was immunoSEQ multiplex PCR, while the TCRdb copy is restricted to in-frame clones and leaves out a portion. The repertoire holds around 84,000 clones, with approximately 83% as singletons. The chain has TRBV5-1 and TRBJ2-2; 16 bases fit TRBD2. This TCR derives from an adult who received the AZD1222 COVID-19 vaccine. The specimen comprised peripheral blood, sampled 28 days after the second AZD1222 dose. The CDR3, as DNA: TGCGCCAGCAGATCCCCGGGACTAGCGGGGGGGCGAACCGGGGAGCTGTTTTTT. Protein product: CASRSPGLAGGRTGELFF.